This T cell receptor (beta chain) was documented in a study of technical replicates of blood from several donors. Germline CDR1 reads MGHRA; CDR2 reads YSYEKL. CDR3 length: 20 residues. V was trimmed by 1 base and J by 9 bases, leaving 31 bases between them. Generated by immunoSEQ multiplex PCR, the TCRdb table keeps only in-frame clones and is missing some. The data contain 85,000 to 100,000 clones, about 90% of them singletons. V is TRBV4-1 and J is TRBJ1-5; a possible D gene is TRBD1 (5 bases). The sample comprised T cells isolated from PBMCs. The sequence came from a human donor in good health. The CDR3 sequence is CASSQVSPYGGSGRRGPQHF. The CDR3 bases are TGCGCCAGCAGCCAAGTTTCCCCGTACGGGGGGTCTGGCCGCCGGGGGCCCCAGCATTTT.